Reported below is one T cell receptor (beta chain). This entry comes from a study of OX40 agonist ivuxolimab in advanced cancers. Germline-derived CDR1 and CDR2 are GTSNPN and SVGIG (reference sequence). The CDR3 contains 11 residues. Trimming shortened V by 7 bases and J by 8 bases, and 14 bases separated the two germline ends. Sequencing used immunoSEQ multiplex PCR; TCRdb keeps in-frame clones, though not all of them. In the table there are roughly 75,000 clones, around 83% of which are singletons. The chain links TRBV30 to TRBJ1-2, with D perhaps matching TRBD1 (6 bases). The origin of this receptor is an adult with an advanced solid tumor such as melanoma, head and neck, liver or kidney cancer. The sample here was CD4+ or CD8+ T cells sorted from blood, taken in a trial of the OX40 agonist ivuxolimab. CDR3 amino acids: CALVSGVGYTF. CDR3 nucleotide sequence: TGTGCCTTGGTCTCAGGGGTCGGCTACACCTTC.